The sequence of this TCR beta chain was determined in a study of CD8 T cells in Susac syndrome (dated by TCRdb to between 2018 and 2021). About the investigation overall: Of the Susac syndrome patients who were sequenced, about 6 had clinically active disease and roughly 8 were in clinical remission. Clonality of the CD8+ T cell repertoire was compared between about a dozen healthy donors, approximately 14 Susac syndrome patients and some 15 multiple sclerosis patients. At the time of blood withdrawal, Susac syndrome patients were either therapy-naive, taking corticosteroids (with some also receiving IVIg), or on IVIg alone. Repertoire sequencing was used to test whether CD8+ T cell activation and differentiation in Susac syndrome was antigen driven. Summary of the overall study and its limitations: Clonal expansion was seen in Susac syndrome CD8+ repertoires, peaking in CD8+ TEMRA cells and being greater in clinically active patients than in remitting ones. The number of individuals in the TCR sequencing and HLA analysis was acknowledged as relatively small. Some 15 and five Susac-specific public clones were found in the total CD8+ and CD8+ TEMRA repertoires, respectively.

RNA was extracted using the RNeasy kit, and about 0.45 to 1 microgram was reverse transcribed with random hexamers. The immunoSEQ multiplex PCR assay, which covers 54 Vbeta and 13 Jbeta segments, was used to amplify TCR beta CDR3 regions. To correct PCR amplification bias, a synthetic template baseline was used for both primer optimization and computational correction. For the original study's pipeline: Only productive sequences were kept, with reads annotated to V, D and J genes according to IMGT and analyzed in immunoSEQ Analyzer. To calculate clonality, Shannon entropy was normalized by log2 of the number of productive unique sequences and then subtracted from one. Public and private clones were assessed among the 100 most prevalent clones of each patient and control. Clones were defined as Susac-specific if absent from the healthy and MS cohorts, from 900 to 1,200 published viral clones and from other ImmuneACCESS disease sequences. TCRdb reprocessing: public reads trimmed at Q25 with fastp, clones called with MiXCR, in-frame beta chains kept. Rows are combined by CDR3 protein, so each entry shows the most common genes and DNA. TCRdb's processing, not the study's, gives the V and J calls here. A total of around 170,000 distinct CDR3 sequences appear in this sample, about 95% of them only once. About 0.17% of the sample is in the top ten clones.

V is reduced by 4 bases and J by 1 base, leaving a spacing of 14 bases between them. The germline V gene (reference sequence) supplies CDR1 PRHDT and CDR2 FYEKMQ. The CDR3 numbers 16 residues from cysteine through phenylalanine. Of the read, only the CDR3 DNA is kept; its 48 bases are in frame from base 1. Details on this clonotype: It has no known antigen specificity. It has no much larger one-base neighbor in the sample; base qualities were not kept.

Peripheral blood CD8+ and CD4+ T cells from healthy donors, Susac syndrome patients and multiple sclerosis patients were profiled by high-throughput TCR beta sequencing. The Susac syndrome patients fulfilled recently defined diagnostic criteria for definite or probable disease. Bulk CD8+ and CD4+ T cells were purified by magnetic negative isolation, whereas CD8+ TEMRA cells were enriched by FACS. Blood was collected in EDTA tubes and processed within 24 hours, with PBMCs isolated through density gradient centrifugation. PBMCs intended for TCR sequencing were cryopreserved in liquid nitrogen and thawed later in a water bath at 37 degrees C. A purity of at least 90% was achieved for sorted or isolated CD4+, CD8+ and CD8+ TEMRA cells.

Recombination joined TRBV13 with TRBJ2-1; no D segment can be confidently identified. What was sequenced was CD8+ T cells from PBMCs. This clonotype was sampled from a human donor with Susac syndrome. The nucleotide sequence reads TGTGCCAGCAGCTCCCGGTGGATTGGGTCCTACAATGAGCAGTTCTTC. It is translated as CASSSRWIGSYNEQFF.